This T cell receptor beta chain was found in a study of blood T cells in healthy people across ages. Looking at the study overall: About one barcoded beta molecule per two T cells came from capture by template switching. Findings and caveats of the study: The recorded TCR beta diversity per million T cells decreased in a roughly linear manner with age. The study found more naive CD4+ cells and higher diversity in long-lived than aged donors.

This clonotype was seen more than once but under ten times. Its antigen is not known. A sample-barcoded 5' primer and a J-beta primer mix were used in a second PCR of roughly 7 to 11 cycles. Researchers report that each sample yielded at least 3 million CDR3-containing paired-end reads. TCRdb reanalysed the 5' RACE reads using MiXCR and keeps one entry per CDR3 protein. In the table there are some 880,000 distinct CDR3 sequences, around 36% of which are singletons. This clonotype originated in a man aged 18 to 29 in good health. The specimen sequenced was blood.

DNA of the CDR3: TGCGCCAGCAGCTACCGACTGTTTTTT. It is translated as CASSYRLFF. The rearrangement joins TRBV23-1 to TRBJ1-4; D unclear. TRBV23-1 belongs to the ORF category, with a function that is uncertain. V lost 6 bases and J 13 bases, leaving 6 bases between the germline ends. The CDR3 loop spans 9 amino acids.